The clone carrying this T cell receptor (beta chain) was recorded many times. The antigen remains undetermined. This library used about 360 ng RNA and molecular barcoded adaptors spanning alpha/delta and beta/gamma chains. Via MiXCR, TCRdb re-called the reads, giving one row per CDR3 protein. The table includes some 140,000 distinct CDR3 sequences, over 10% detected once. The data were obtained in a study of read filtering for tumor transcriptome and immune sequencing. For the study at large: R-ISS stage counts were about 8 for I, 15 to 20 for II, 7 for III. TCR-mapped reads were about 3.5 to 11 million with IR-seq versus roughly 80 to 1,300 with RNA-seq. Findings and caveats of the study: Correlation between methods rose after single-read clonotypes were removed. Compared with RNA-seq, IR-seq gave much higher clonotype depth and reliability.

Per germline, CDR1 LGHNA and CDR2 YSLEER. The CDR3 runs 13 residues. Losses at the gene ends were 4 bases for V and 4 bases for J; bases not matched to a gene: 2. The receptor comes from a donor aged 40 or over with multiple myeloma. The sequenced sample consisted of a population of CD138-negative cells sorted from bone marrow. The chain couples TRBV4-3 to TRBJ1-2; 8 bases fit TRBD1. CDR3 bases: TGCGCCAGCAGCCCCGGACAGGGCTATGGCTACACCTTC. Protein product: CASSPGQGYGYTF.